This T cell receptor (beta chain) was obtained from a study of blood T cell repertoires in COVID-19. Overall study: Acute and convalescent COVID-19 specimens originated in the United States, Italy and Spain. PBMCs, B-cell-depleted T cells, or T cells were the source of the cDNA or gDNA that made up the material.

The CDR3 length is 15 residues. V was pared by 3 bases and J by 9 bases, with 8 bases of the junction left unmatched. Germline V gene lookup returns CDR1 LGHNA and CDR2 YSLEER. Original processing methods: Nucleated cell number was recorded as an estimate derived from reference gene primer amplification. Repertoires were generated with immunoSEQ multiplex PCR, while TCRdb's copy carries only in-frame clones and drops some. V and J calls plus clone size are reproduced from that table; the DNA served to infer D and trimming. The sample holds 200,000 or so clones; roughly four fifths are singletons and the top ten take about 5.5%.

Sample: peripheral blood. The origin of this receptor is a woman in her 30s with acute or convalescent COVID-19. V usage is TRBV4-3 and J usage is TRBJ1-6; 7 nucleotides line up with TRBD1. This chain's CDR3 is CASSHTLTGLSPLHF. CDR3 nucleotides: TGCGCCAGCAGCCACACGCTGACAGGGCTTTCACCCCTCCACTTT.